The rows below give T cell receptor beta chains drawn from one sample of a study of beta chain features in type 1 diabetes. This table comes from immunoSEQ multiplex PCR, and its TCRdb copy is limited to in-frame clones, with some not included. Counted here are some 500,000 clones, 9.5% to 12% occurring once; the ten biggest clones make up 0.046%. The sample comprised naive CD4+ T cells from blood. These receptors were taken from a woman aged 18-29 years in good health. The CDR3 runs from the conserved cysteine through the conserved F or W. The D gene is left open where the match is weak. Some rows have no size entry. The others give once, few or many, or a class for an expanded clone.

D,V,size,J,CDR3,DNA
TRBD1,TRBV6-1,few,TRBJ2-1,CASSRDRGYNEQFF,TGTGCCAGCAGCCGGGACAGGGGATACAATGAGCAGTTCTTC
NA,TRBV28,few,TRBJ2-3,CASRVGWFADTQYF,TGTGCCAGCAGAGTAGGGTGGTTCGCAGATACGCAGTATTTT
NA,TRBV29-1,NA,TRBJ1-1,CSVQRETSNTEAFF,TGCAGCGTTCAAAGGGAAACGTCGAACACTGAAGCTTTCTTT
NA,TRBV18,few,TRBJ2-6,CASSPTPLDVVANVLTF,TGTGCCAGCTCACCCACTCCGTTAGACGTAGTGGCCAACGTCCTGACTTTC
NA,TRBV30,few,TRBJ2-7,CAWSVKGSLKYF,TGTGCCTGGAGTGTAAAGGGCAGTCTAAAGTACTTC
NA,TRBV2,few,TRBJ1-2,CASSPPRGIEYGYTF,TGTGCCAGCAGTCCACCCAGGGGTATAGAATATGGCTACACCTTC
NA,TRBV30,few,TRBJ1-1,CAWSVAGRSTEAFF,TGTGCCTGGAGTGTGGCAGGGAGAAGCACTGAAGCTTTCTTT
NA,TRBV2,few,TRBJ1-1,CASSVSRGTEAFF,TGTGCCAGCAGTGTGTCCAGGGGCACTGAAGCTTTCTTT
TRBD1,TRBV4-3,NA,TRBJ2-1,CASSHPGTDEQFF,TGCGCCAGCAGCCACCCCGGGACAGATGAGCAGTTCTTC
NA,TRBV6-5,NA,TRBJ2-3,CASSYSSGYGTDTQYF,TGTGCCAGCAGTTACTCTTCCGGGTATGGCACAGATACGCAGTATTTT
NA,TRBV12-5,NA,TRBJ2-7,CASGFDTDYEQYF,TGTGCTAGTGGTTTCGACACGGACTACGAGCAGTACTTC
NA,TRBV14,few,TRBJ2-1,CASSPDPIRTDDEQFF,TGTGCCAGCAGCCCCGATCCTATTCGGACGGACGATGAGCAGTTCTTC
NA,TRBV28,NA,TRBJ2-5,CASNRSGQETQYF,TGTGCCAGCAACCGGTCAGGGCAAGAGACCCAGTACTTC
NA,TRBV11-3,NA,TRBJ2-5,CASSFVFETQYF,TGTGCCAGCAGCTTTGTCTTTGAGACCCAGTACTTC
TRBD1,TRBV11-3,few,TRBJ1-2,CASSIIGQGRYGYTF,TGTGCCAGCAGCATCATCGGACAGGGGCGCTATGGCTACACCTTC
TRBD1,TRBV27,NA,TRBJ2-4,CASSLPGGNIQYF,TGTGCCAGCAGCCTCCCAGGGGGCAACATTCAGTACTTC
NA,TRBV10-3,NA,TRBJ2-1,CAISESLWVWFF,TGTGCCATCAGTGAGTCGCTCTGGGTTTGGTTCTTC
NA,TRBV13,few,TRBJ2-1,CASSLGAVYNEQFF,TGTGCCAGCAGCTTAGGGGCAGTCTATAATGAGCAGTTCTTC
TRBD2,TRBV9,NA,TRBJ2-3,CASSVELTSGTDTQYF,TGTGCCAGCAGCGTAGAATTAACTAGCGGCACGGATACGCAGTATTTT
NA,TRBV9,few,TRBJ2-3,CASSVAGLEIADTQYF,TGTGCCAGCAGCGTAGCGGGTCTAGAGATTGCAGATACGCAGTATTTT
NA,TRBV14,many,TRBJ2-1,CASSRLGDEQFF,TGTGCCAGCAGCCGACTAGGGGATGAGCAGTTCTTC
TRBD1,TRBV5-1,NA,TRBJ2-2,CASSFGQGGELFF,TGCGCCAGCAGTTTTGGACAGGGCGGGGAGCTGTTTTTT
NA,TRBV27,NA,TRBJ2-7,CASSLGGRSYEQYF,TGTGCCAGCAGTTTGGGGGGCAGGTCCTACGAGCAGTACTTC
TRBD1,TRBV7-9,few,TRBJ2-7,CASEGQGAYEQYF,TGTGCCAGCGAGGGACAGGGGGCCTACGAGCAGTACTTC
NA,TRBV7-8,few,TRBJ2-6,CALKFRDSGANVLTF,TGTGCCCTAAAGTTCCGAGACTCTGGGGCCAACGTCCTGACTTTC
NA,TRBV5-1,few,TRBJ2-1,CASSSGAGSYNEQFF,TGCGCCAGCAGCTCGGGGGCTGGCTCCTACAATGAGCAGTTCTTC
NA,TRBV9,few,TRBJ1-4,CASSPGTQEKLFF,TGTGCCAGCAGCCCAGGGACACAAGAAAAACTGTTTTTT
TRBD1,TRBV4-3,few,TRBJ2-5,CASSQGQGGETQYF,TGCGCCAGCAGCCAAGGACAGGGGGGAGAGACCCAGTACTTC
NA,TRBV7-2,few,TRBJ1-1,CASSLAPGASAFF,TGTGCCAGCAGCTTAGCCCCCGGGGCTTCGGCTTTCTTT
TRBD1,TRBV12-5,NA,TRBJ2-1,CASEGGTVNEQFF,TGTGCTAGTGAGGGTGGGACAGTCAATGAGCAGTTCTTC
TRBD1,TRBV30,NA,TRBJ1-1,CAWSVRRDRENTEAFF,TGTGCCTGGAGTGTACGACGGGACAGGGAGAACACTGAAGCTTTCTTT
TRBD2,TRBV9,few,TRBJ2-1,CASTVRGLAARNEQFF,TGTGCCAGCACCGTACGCGGACTAGCGGCTCGCAATGAGCAGTTCTTC
NA,TRBV4-3,few,TRBJ2-1,CASSYLEDNEQFF,TGCGCCAGCAGCTACCTAGAGGACAATGAGCAGTTCTTC
NA,TRBV7-8,few,TRBJ2-2,CASSLAPGLNTGELFF,TGTGCCAGCAGCTTAGCGCCAGGGCTAAACACCGGGGAGCTGTTTTTT
TRBD1,TRBV5-1,NA,TRBJ2-3,CASSLDRGSLYF,TGCGCCAGCAGCTTGGACAGGGGGAGTTTGTATTTT
NA,TRBV20-1,NA,TRBJ2-1,CSASPGYEQFF,TGCAGTGCTTCTCCGGGCTATGAGCAGTTCTTC
NA,TRBV15,many,TRBJ2-5,CATSRDVETQYF,TGTGCCACCAGCAGAGATGTGGAGACCCAGTACTTC
TRBD1,TRBV7-9,few,TRBJ2-7,CASSDTGTGTYEQYF,TGTGCCAGCAGCGACACCGGGACAGGGACCTACGAGCAGTACTTC
NA,TRBV19,NA,TRBJ1-4,CASSITAGYEKLFF,TGTGCCAGTAGTATCACCGCCGGATATGAAAAACTGTTTTTT
NA,TRBV5-1,NA,TRBJ2-5,CASSLALRARETQYF,TGCGCCAGCAGCTTGGCCTTAAGAGCCCGAGAGACCCAGTACTTC
NA,TRBV11-1,few,TRBJ2-3,CASSFSSDTQYF,TGTGCCAGCAGCTTTTCCTCAGATACGCAGTATTTT
NA,TRBV28,NA,TRBJ2-4,CASRKGQGKNIQYF,TGTGCCAGCAGAAAGGGGCAGGGCAAAAACATTCAGTACTTC
NA,TRBV6-4,few,TRBJ2-1,CARTTGMGDNEQFF,TGTGCCAGAACAACAGGGATGGGTGACAATGAGCAGTTCTTC
NA,TRBV19,few,TRBJ2-1,CASSERQDYNPYNEQFF,TGTGCCAGTAGTGAGAGACAGGACTATAACCCCTACAATGAGCAGTTCTTC
NA,TRBV7-9,NA,TRBJ1-5,CASSLGWDINQPQHF,TGTGCCAGCAGCTTAGGTTGGGACATTAATCAGCCCCAGCATTTT
NA,TRBV2,few,TRBJ2-3,CASSSAYSDTQYF,TGTGCCAGCAGTTCCGCCTATTCAGATACGCAGTATTTT
TRBD1,TRBV11-2,NA,TRBJ2-1,CASSLDRGYNEQFF,TGTGCCAGCAGCTTGGACAGGGGTTACAATGAGCAGTTCTTC